This T cell receptor (beta chain) came from a study of shared clonotypes between healthy human individuals. Study-level points and caveats: Roughly 5% of naive CD4 clonotypes were common to four donors.

Using immunoSEQ multiplex PCR, the repertoire was profiled, and TCRdb retains in-frame clones only, with some absent. This sample has some 1,400,000 clones, with roughly 97% found just once. The CD4+ fraction was divided into a CD45RA+ naive subset and a CD45RA-negative memory subset. Germline loops: CDR1 SGHTA, CDR2 FQGTGA. The length of the CDR3 is 13 residues. Trimming cost V 5 bases and J 3 bases, with 10 bases left between them. In regard to this clone: The antigen is not known.

Input material: naive CD4+ T cells sorted from blood. As for subset: CD45RA+ positively selected. The chain combines TRBV7-3 with TRBJ2-5; D unresolved. This TCR was recovered from a young man in good health. CDR3 loop: CASSPNVKETQYF. The CDR3 coding sequence is TGTGCCAGCAGCCCGAATGTAAAAGAGACCCAGTACTTC.